The present TCR beta chain was sequenced within a study of molecular identifiers for immune sequencing clone quantification. This clonotype has a handful of counts. TCRdb reanalysed the PCR reads using MiXCR and keeps one entry per CDR3 protein. The data show about 500,000 distinct CDR3 sequences, 20% to 25% seen once. This CDR3 comprises 15 residues. The germline V gene encodes CDR1 MNHEY and CDR2 SVGAGI. V lost 2 bases and J 8 bases, leaving 18 bases between the germline ends. The specimen sequenced was naive CD8+ T cells from blood, with Jurkat cell RNA spiked in. Indicated subset: FACS-sorted CD8+CD4-CCR7+CD45RA+ naive T cells. The TCR comes from a human donor in good health. Some libraries in this study had Jurkat cell RNA spiked in. This rearrangement joins TRBV6-5 to TRBJ1-2; possible D gene TRBD1, 5 bases. In nucleotides, the CDR3 is TGTGCCAGCAGTTACAATGGCGGCAGGGAGAACGGCTACACCTTC. It is translated as CASSYNGGRENGYTF.